Shown below are 11 T cell receptor beta chains from a single sample sequenced in a study of blood T cell repertoires in COVID-19. TCRdb keeps only in-frame clones here, not all; method: immunoSEQ multiplex PCR. The sample comprises 140,000 to 150,000 clones, around four fifths of which are singletons, and roughly 34% rests with the top ten. The sequencing sample was made of peripheral blood. Source of these receptors: a human donor in a cohort sampled during active COVID-19.

The CDR3 is CASSLEQRNSPLHF. The CDR3 DNA follows: TGTGCCAGCAGCTTGGAACAGAGAAATTCACCCCTCCACTTT. J is TRBJ1-6 and V is TRBV5-5, with D unclear. The germline V gene encodes CDR1 SGHKS and CDR2 YYEKEE (reference sequence). Trimming stripped 0 bases from V and 7 bases from J, with 8 bases between. The CDR3 has 14 residues.

The chain combines TRBV6-5 with TRBJ2-3; the D is unclear. V lost 6 bases and J lost 5, with 6 bases in between. Per germline, CDR1 MNHEY and CDR2 SVGAGI. The CDR3 sequence is 11 residues long. The CDR3 nucleotides are TGTGCCAGCAGATTCGGAGATACGCAGTATTTT. Encoded protein: CASRFGDTQYF.

V is TRBV19 and J is TRBJ1-2; 10 nucleotides align to TRBD1. The V segment lost 4 bases and the J segment 4 bases; nucleotides outside the gene matches: 12. CDR1 is LNHDA, CDR2 SQIVND, per germline (reference sequence). The CDR3 runs to 17 residues. For the CDR3, the DNA is TGTGCCAGTAGTACCTCCGGCCGGACAGGGGGGATCTATGGCTACACCTTC. Its protein product is CASSTSGRTGGIYGYTF.

This rearrangement joins TRBV4-2 to TRBJ1-3; a weak D match, TRBD1 (6 bases). V gave up 3 bases and J gave up 0 bases, with 12 bases separating them. In germline, CDR1 is LGHNA, CDR2 YNFKEQ. This CDR3 region has 16 residues. The CDR3 here is CASSQAQDSSGNTIYF. CDR3 coding DNA: TGTGCCAGCAGCCAGGCCCAGGACAGCTCTGGAAACACCATATATTTT.

The chain uses TRBV5-8 and TRBJ2-5, with D perhaps matching TRBD2 (5 bases). Trimming shortened V by 4 bases and J by 5 bases, and 9 bases separated the two germline ends. Germline-derived CDR1 and CDR2 are SGHTS and YDEGEE. This CDR3 region has 12 residues. The CDR3 bases are TGTGCCAGCAGCAGTTGGGAGGAGACCCAGTACTTC. It specifies CASSSWEETQYF. Full variable domain (outside the CDR3, taken from reference TRBV5-8 and TRBJ2-5): EAGVTQSPTHLIKTRGQQATLRCSPISGHTSVYWYQQALGLGLQFLLWYDEGEERNRGNFPPRFSGRQFPNYSSELNVNALELEDSALYLCASSSWEETQYFGPGTRLLVL.

The chain carries TRBV2 and TRBJ1-2, with a weak D call TRBD1 (6 bases). The V gene's germline CDR1 is SNHLY and CDR2 FYNNEI. With 6 bases removed from V and 4 bases from J, the gap between germline ends came to 18 bases. The CDR3 contains 15 residues. CDR3 region: CASSATGGLGYGYTF. The CDR3 bases are TGTGCCAGCAGCGCGACAGGAGGTCTTGGCTATGGCTACACCTTC.

This chain uses TRBV6-2 or TRBV6-3 with TRBJ2-5; 7 bases are shared with TRBD2. Trimming removed 5 bases from V and 0 bases from J; junction bases left unmatched: 9. This CDR3 region has 16 residues. Germline V gene sequence: CDR1 MNHEY, CDR2 SVGEGT. The CDR3 sequence is CASSAGTTSYQETQYF. DNA of the CDR3: TGTGCCAGCAGTGCCGGGACTACTTCTTACCAAGAGACCCAGTACTTC.

As DNA, the CDR3 is TGTGCCTGGACCCTTAGTGGGATTTCGGGATATGGCTACACCTTC. It encodes CAWTLSGISGYGYTF. This chain joins TRBV30 and TRBJ1-2; D gene unclear. Trimming cost V 4 bases and J 5 bases, with 20 bases left between them. Germline-derived CDR1 and CDR2 are GTSNPN and SVGIG (reference sequence). This CDR3 has 15 residues.

This clone was counted between two and nine times. The rearrangement links TRBV11-2 to TRBJ2-1; D may be TRBD1 (5 bases). Trimming stripped 1 base from V and 6 bases from J, with 10 bases between. Germline V gene sequence: CDR1 SGHAT, CDR2 FQNNGV. This CDR3 comprises 14 residues. The CDR3 spells CASSLGSRANEQFF. As DNA, the CDR3 is TGTGCCAGCAGCTTAGGATCCAGGGCCAATGAGCAGTTCTTC.

The table lists this clone with a count of one. CDR3 DNA sequence: TGCGCCAGCAGTGGAACAAGCAATCAGCCCCAGCATTTT. Residues: CASSGTSNQPQHF. The V and J genes are TRBV10-2 and TRBJ1-5; D not certain. The CDR3 totals 13 residues. V lost 4 bases, J lost 1 base, and 5 bases lay in between. CDR1 is WSHSY and CDR2 is SAAADI in the germline V gene.

This clone was observed a few times. This chain joins TRBV6-1 and TRBJ1-2, with D perhaps TRBD1 (5 bases). The CDR3 loop spans 14 amino acids. Looked up from germline, CDR1 is MNHNS and CDR2 is SASEGT. Trimming shortened V by 3 bases and J by 8 bases, and 16 bases separated the two germline ends. The CDR3 sequence: CASSEFRGTRGYTF. The CDR3 nucleotides read TGTGCCAGCAGTGAGTTCCGGGGGACGAGGGGCTACACCTTC.